A single sample gave rise to the 23 T cell receptor beta chains below, sequenced in a study of CD8 T cells in Susac syndrome. Random hexamers were used to reverse transcribe about 0.5 to 1 ug of RNA. Using its own MiXCR run on the immunoSEQ multiplex PCR reads, TCRdb lists one record per CDR3 protein. Among 95,000 to 150,000 distinct CDR3 sequences, around 94% were seen once, and the ten largest hold approximately 0.2%. Material: CD8+ T cells from PBMCs. These receptors all stem from a human donor with Susac syndrome.

CDR3 DNA: TGTGCCAGCAGTCACCCGATTGGCCAGAACACTGAAGCTTTCTTT. As protein: CASSHPIGQNTEAFF. The rearrangement uses TRBV12-3 or TRBV12-4 and TRBJ1-1; no firm D call. This CDR3 comprises 15 residues. Deletions cut 5 bases from V and 1 base from J, with 14 bases between.

The rearrangement joins TRBV2 to TRBJ2-4; TRBD2 agrees at 15 bases. The J segment lost 7 bases and the V segment lost 6 bases, leaving 4 bases of the junction unmatched. Germline CDR1 is SNHLY and CDR2 is FYNNEI. The CDR3 has 15 residues. The CDR3 region has the DNA TGTGCCAGCAGAGAGGGGACTAGCGGGAGGAACATTCAGTACTTC. Translating gives CASREGTSGRNIQYF.

V is TRBV4-3 and J is TRBJ2-1, with D perhaps assigned TRBD1 or TRBD2 (5 bases each). The CDR3 covers 17 residues. V lost 4 bases, J lost 2 bases, and 18 bases lay in between. In germline, CDR1 is LGHNA, CDR2 YSLEER. The CDR3 here is CASSPTIGADTYNEQFF. The DNA of the CDR3 is TGCGCCAGCAGCCCCACCATCGGGGCAGACACCTACAATGAGCAGTTCTTC.

The V gene is TRBV2, the J gene TRBJ1-2; no clear D gene. CDR1 SNHLY and CDR2 FYNNEI come from the germline V gene. The length of the CDR3 is 14 residues. V lost 7 bases and J 6 bases, leaving 18 bases between the germline ends. The CDR3 is CASTESSSTDGYTF. The CDR3, as DNA: TGTGCCAGCACGGAGAGTTCTTCGACGGATGGCTACACCTTC.

The chain combines TRBV13 with TRBJ2-1; 9 nucleotides align to TRBD2. Trimming cost V 0 bases and J 4 bases; bases outside gene matches: 4. Germline V lookup: CDR1 PRHDT, CDR2 FYEKMQ (reference sequence). CDR3 length: 16 amino acids. The CDR3 bases are TGTGCCAGCAGCTTAGGAGGCGGGGGGGGATACAATGAGCAGTTCTTC. Its translation: CASSLGGGGGYNEQFF.

The chain has TRBV20-1 and TRBJ2-7; 9 bases line up with TRBD1. This CDR3 has 16 residues. The V and J ends lost 3 bases and 5 bases, in that order; junction bases with no gene match: 14. CDR1 and CDR2 (germline): DFQATT, SNEGSKA (reference sequence). The CDR3 loop is CSASSPPRTGVDEQYF. Written as DNA, the CDR3 is TGCAGTGCTAGTTCCCCCCCGCGGACAGGGGTGGACGAGCAGTACTTC.

The chain links TRBV9 to TRBJ2-4, with D possibly matching TRBD2 (6 bases). CDR3 length: 15 residues. CDR1 and CDR2 from the germline V gene are SGDLS and YYNGEE. The ends were cut back, 0 bases at V and 6 bases at J, with 13 bases in the middle. The CDR3 reads CASSVEEGRVNIQYF. The DNA of the CDR3 is TGTGCCAGCAGCGTAGAGGAGGGCCGGGTAAACATTCAGTACTTC.

The rearrangement joins TRBV20-1 to TRBJ1-1; D is perhaps TRBD1 (6 bases). The V gene lost 5 bases and the J gene lost 0 bases, with 10 bases spanning the gap. The CDR3 loop spans 13 amino acids. Germline V CDR1 and CDR2: DFQATT, SNEGSKA (reference sequence). CDR3 bases: TGCAGTGCTGCGGACAGTATGAACACTGAAGCTTTCTTT. It translates to CSAADSMNTEAFF.

The chain uses TRBV4-1 and TRBJ1-6; D unclear. The germline V gene has CDR1 MGHRA and CDR2 YSYEKL. CDR3 length equals 15 residues. Trimming cost V 0 bases and J 6 bases, with 9 bases left between them. The CDR3 is CASSQEWGGNSPLHF. The CDR3 coding sequence is TGCGCCAGCAGCCAAGAATGGGGTGGTAATTCACCCCTCCACTTT.

The CDR3 is CSAPEPALNTEAFF. DNA for the CDR3: TGCAGTGCCCCGGAACCGGCGCTGAACACTGAAGCTTTCTTT. This chain uses TRBV20-1 with TRBJ1-1; D ambiguous. Between the trimmed V and J ends, which lost 6 bases and 0 bases, there was a span of 14 bases. This CDR3 region has 14 residues. Germline-derived CDR1 and CDR2 are DFQATT and SNEGSKA (reference sequence).

The rearrangement links TRBV27 to TRBJ1-1; no firm D call. Germline V gene lookup returns CDR1 MNHEY and CDR2 SMNVEV (reference sequence). There are 13 residues in the CDR3. V lost 2 bases, J lost 1 base, and 5 bases lay in between. Written as DNA, the CDR3 is TGTGCCAGCAGTTTAGAATCGAACACTGAAGCTTTCTTT. Translating it yields CASSLESNTEAFF.

V gene TRBV20-1 combines with J gene TRBJ2-7; D is unclear. V dropped 3 bases and J dropped 3 bases, with 12 bases sitting between them. The CDR3 sequence is 13 residues long. The germline CDR1 and CDR2 sequences are DFQATT and SNEGSKA (reference sequence). The CDR3 bases are TGCAGTGCTAGTGGGCTAGATTTCTACGAGCAGTACTTC. It translates to CSASGLDFYEQYF.

The CDR3 loop reads CSAENRGLGELFF. Here the CDR3 DNA reads TGCAGCGCAGAAAACAGGGGGCTCGGGGAGCTGTTTTTT. The chain combines TRBV29-1 with TRBJ2-2; 9 bases fit TRBD1. Unmatched junction bases numbered 7, after V lost 7 bases and J lost 7 bases. The CDR3 loop spans 13 amino acids. Per germline, CDR1 SQVTM and CDR2 ANQGSEA.

This chain links TRBV6-5 with TRBJ2-2, with D tentatively TRBD1 (6 bases). Trimming cost V 2 bases and J 10 bases, with 8 bases left between them. Germline-derived CDR1 and CDR2 are MNHEY and SVGAGI. The CDR3 is 12 amino acids. The CDR3 protein is CASSYPGQELFF. CDR3 coding DNA: TGTGCCAGCAGTTACCCGGGACAGGAGCTGTTTTTT.

The chain carries TRBV7-9 and TRBJ2-1, with 14 bases aligning to TRBD2. The V gene end was trimmed by 4 bases and the J gene end by 0 bases; junction bases not matched to a gene: 8. The CDR3 runs to 19 residues. CDR1 is SEHNR and CDR2 is FQNEAQ in the germline V gene (reference sequence). CDR3 DNA sequence: TGTGCCAGCAGCTACGGGACTAGCGGGGGCCTGAGCTCCTACAATGAGCAGTTCTTC. Amino acids: CASSYGTSGGLSSYNEQFF.

The chain joins TRBV6-6 to TRBJ1-6; TRBD1 might be the D (5 bases). Germline CDR1 is MNHNY and CDR2 is SVGAGI (reference sequence). V shed 4 bases and J shed 3 bases, with 10 bases lying between them. CDR3 length: 15 amino acids. Here the CDR3 reads CASSSEGNYNSPLHF. The CDR3 nucleotides read TGTGCCAGCAGTTCGGAGGGGAACTATAATTCACCCCTCCACTTT.

This clonotype was recorded a few times. The chain combines TRBV12-3 or TRBV12-4 with TRBJ2-7, with D unclear. V was clipped by 3 bases and J by 3 bases, with 6 bases between them. CDR3 length: 12 residues. CDR3 amino acids: CASSLGNYEQYF. Written as DNA, the CDR3 is TGTGCCAGCAGTTTGGGGAACTACGAGCAGTACTTC.

This chain joins TRBV11-1 and TRBJ1-1; D unclear. The CDR3 length is 12 residues. Germline V gene sequence: CDR1 SGHAT, CDR2 FQDESV (reference sequence). V was trimmed by 5 bases and J by 5 bases, leaving 9 bases between them. CDR3 loop: CASSPAGTEAFF. CDR3 nucleotide sequence: TGTGCCAGCAGCCCAGCGGGGACTGAAGCTTTCTTT.

V gene TRBV2 combines with J gene TRBJ2-7; TRBD1 agrees at 7 bases. The CDR3 consists of 12 residues. V lost 9 bases and J lost 5; bases outside the gene matches: 7. The germline gives CDR1 SNHLY, CDR2 FYNNEI. The CDR3 bases are TGTGCCAGTACAGGGGATCCCGACGAGCAGTACTTC. Translation: CASTGDPDEQYF.

The chain recombines TRBV4-3 with TRBJ2-7; D is ambiguous. The CDR3 runs 15 residues. Germline V gene lookup returns CDR1 LGHNA and CDR2 YSLEER. V gave up 1 base and J gave up 1 base, with 11 bases separating them. The CDR3 DNA reads TGCGCCAGCAGCCAAGGGGAAGGATCATCCTACGAGCAGTACTTC. As protein: CASSQGEGSSYEQYF.

The chain joins TRBV7-9 to TRBJ1-5; D remains unclear. The germline CDR1 and CDR2 sequences are SEHNR and FQNEAQ (reference sequence). This CDR3 has 13 residues. With 2 bases removed from V and 5 bases from J, the gap between germline ends came to 7 bases. CDR3 DNA: TGTGCCAGCAGCTTAAAGTGGGATCAGCCCCAGCATTTT. Translation: CASSLKWDQPQHF.

This sequence joins TRBV13 and TRBJ1-1; maybe TRBD1 (6 bases). The CDR3 loop spans 12 amino acids. Looked up from germline, CDR1 is PRHDT and CDR2 is FYEKMQ (reference sequence). V lost 4 bases to trimming and J lost 11 bases, with 14 bases between them. As DNA, the CDR3 is TGTGCCAGCAGCTCAACAGGGCGGGGCGCTTTCTTT. Translation: CASSSTGRGAFF. Using reference TRBV13 and TRBJ1-1 for the parts outside the CDR3, the full variable domain is AAGVIQSPRHLIKEKRETATLKCYPIPRHDTVYWYQQGPGQDPQFLISFYEKMQSDKGSIPDRFSAQQFSDYHSELNMSSLELGDSALYFCASSSTGRGAFFGQGTRLTVV.

This clonotype appeared once. The chain recombines TRBV29-1 with TRBJ1-4; D not resolved. The germline CDR1 and CDR2 sequences are SQVTM and ANQGSEA. This CDR3 is built from 13 residues. Trimming took off 6 bases at V and 1 base at J, with 9 bases between the two ends. The CDR3 sequence: CSVQDGTNEKLFF. The CDR3 nucleotides read TGCAGCGTCCAGGACGGAACTAATGAAAAACTGTTTTTT. The variable domain in full, completed from reference TRBV29-1 and TRBJ1-4, reads SAVISQKPSRDICQRGTSLTIQCQVDSQVTMMFWYRQQPGQSLTLIATANQGSEATYESGFVIDKFPISRPNLTFSTLTVSNMSPEDSSIYLCSVQDGTNEKLFFGSGTQLSVL.